The 32 T cell receptor beta chains presented below share a single source sample, sequenced in a study of blood T cells in healthy people across ages (dated by TCRdb to between 2014 and 2017). Library creation used 5' RACE. Sequencing was carried out with an Illumina HiSeq 2500. A second about 6 to 11 cycle PCR used a sample-barcoded 5' primer and a J-beta primer mix. TCRdb reran the public reads through fastp at Q25 and MiXCR, keeping productive beta chains. Each CDR3 protein appears once, grouped with its most common genes and DNA. This sample holds about a million distinct CDR3 sequences; just over 50% were observed only once. The ten largest clones represent about 22% of the sample. The specimen sequenced was blood. These receptors came from an older woman in good health.

As regards this clonotype: A read error may produce the germline difference seen at one junction end. The J gene is TRBJ2-7, the V gene TRBV3-1; a possible D gene is TRBD1 (6 bases). The CDR3 is made up of 13 amino acids. Germline V gene lookup returns CDR1 LGHDT and CDR2 YNNKEL (reference sequence). CDR3 protein: CASSHDRSYGQYF. The CDR3 nucleotides read TGTGCCAGCAGCCACGACAGGTCCTACGGGCAGTACTTC.

The chain links TRBV30 to TRBJ1-1; D uncertain. From germline, CDR1 is GTSNPN and CDR2 SVGIG (reference sequence). This CDR3 is 13 amino acids long. Trimming removed 1 base at V and 3 bases at J, with 9 bases between. CDR3 region: CAWSDPGDTEAFF. The CDR3 DNA sequence: TGTGCCTGGAGTGACCCGGGCGACACTGAAGCTTTCTTT.

This clonotype was recorded at least ten times. The rearrangement joins TRBV4-3 to TRBJ2-7, with D tentatively TRBD2 (5 bases). Trimming removed 0 bases at V and 4 bases at J, with 10 bases between. Germline V gene sequence: CDR1 LGHNA, CDR2 YSLEER. CDR3 length: 14 amino acids. The CDR3 DNA is TGCGCCAGCAGCCAAGAGGGGAGAGGGTACGAGCAGTACTTC. It is translated as CASSQEGRGYEQYF.

This clonotype has only a few counts. J is TRBJ2-7 and V is TRBV2; TRBD1 matches 7 bases. Trimming cost V 6 bases and J 2 bases; bases outside gene matches: 10. There are 15 residues in the CDR3. The V gene's germline CDR1 is SNHLY and CDR2 FYNNEI. The CDR3 nucleotides read TGTGCCAGCAGCCCGACAGGGAGTGCGACCTACGAGCAGTACTTC. Translation gives CASSPTGSATYEQYF.

This chain connects TRBV7-9 to TRBJ2-6; a weak D match, TRBD1 (6 bases). Between the trimmed V and J ends, which lost 5 bases and 0 bases, there was a span of 14 bases. The germline CDR1 and CDR2 sequences are SEHNR and FQNEAQ (reference sequence). CDR3 size: 17 residues. The CDR3: CASSQDRIRSGANVLTF. The CDR3 bases are TGTGCCAGCAGCCAAGACAGGATCCGCTCTGGGGCCAACGTCCTGACTTTC.

This clonotype was found a few times. This rearrangement joins TRBV7-9 to TRBJ2-7; 9 nucleotides match TRBD1. The trim removed 3 bases at V and 4 bases at J, leaving 4 bases unmatched. CDR3 length: 14 amino acids. Germline V gene sequence: CDR1 SEHNR, CDR2 FQNEAQ (reference sequence). CDR3: CASSFGQGRYEQYF. In DNA form, the CDR3 reads TGTGCCAGCAGCTTCGGACAGGGGAGGTACGAGCAGTACTTC.

The rearrangement links TRBV7-2 to TRBJ2-5; D is unresolved. The V gene lost 5 bases and the J gene lost 2 bases, with 12 bases spanning the gap. This CDR3 comprises 14 residues. Germline V lookup: CDR1 SGHTA, CDR2 FQGNSA. This CDR3 is CASSRWVSQETQYF. The CDR3 DNA is TGTGCCAGCAGCCGATGGGTGTCACAAGAGACCCAGTACTTC.

This clonotype has just a few counts. This chain uses TRBV12-3 or TRBV12-4 with TRBJ2-1; D is unclear. CDR3 length: 13 amino acids. Trimming stripped 7 bases from V and 2 bases from J, with 9 bases between. The CDR3 here is CASTIGPYNEQFF. CDR3 nucleotide sequence: TGTGCCAGCACCATAGGACCCTACAATGAGCAGTTCTTC.

The genes are TRBV20-1 and TRBJ2-1, with a weak D call TRBD1 (6 bases). Germline-derived CDR1 and CDR2 are DFQATT and SNEGSKA (reference sequence). The CDR3 has 15 amino acids. V dropped 4 bases and J dropped 9 bases, with 22 bases sitting between them. The CDR3 DNA sequence: TGCAGTGCTAAGAAACAGGGACCTCTTGGGGGTGAGCAGTTCTTC. Protein: CSAKKQGPLGGEQFF.

This chain connects TRBV6-5 to TRBJ2-1; TRBD2 agrees at 9 bases. Germline CDR1 MNHEY, CDR2 SVGAGI. V was pared by 6 bases and J by 7 bases, with 10 bases of the junction left unmatched. The CDR3 is made up of 15 amino acids. CDR3 sequence: CASSSRSGSRNEQFF. CDR3 nucleotides: TGTGCCAGCAGCTCCCGTAGCGGGAGTCGGAATGAGCAGTTCTTC.

The rearrangement joins TRBV29-1 to TRBJ2-7; TRBD1 aligns across 7 bases. This CDR3 is built from 16 residues. Trimming at V came to 4 bases and at J to 4 bases, leaving 16 bases not matched to a gene. Germline CDR1 is SQVTM and CDR2 is ANQGSEA. CDR3 protein: CSVAPPGPGQIYEQYF. As DNA, the CDR3 is TGCAGCGTTGCCCCCCCAGGCCCGGGACAGATATACGAGCAGTACTTC.

In regard to this clonotype: At one end the junction does not follow the germline gene, possibly because of a read error. The chain combines TRBV4-2 with TRBJ2-4, with a tentative D call TRBD1 (6 bases). The CDR3 is 14 amino acids. The V gene's germline CDR1 is LGHNA and CDR2 YNFKEQ. The CDR3 loop is CATSRNRVGDIQYF. The CDR3 coding sequence is TGTGCCACCAGCCGGAACAGGGTGGGTGACATTCAGTACTTC.

CDR3 DNA: TGTGCCAGCGGTAATAGCGGGAGTATCGAGACCCAGTACTTC. This sequence encodes CASGNSGSIETQYF. The chain joins TRBV28 to TRBJ2-5; 9 bases are shared with TRBD2. CDR1 and CDR2 (germline): MDHEN, SYDVKM. The CDR3 runs 14 residues. V gave up 8 bases and J gave up 5 bases; unmatched junction bases: 9.

This clonotype was detected a few times. V usage is TRBV20-1 and J usage is TRBJ2-1, with 9 nucleotides matching TRBD1. The CDR3 has 14 residues. V trimming: 6 bases; J trimming: 4 bases; junction bases outside the gene matches: 7. CDR1 and CDR2 from the germline V gene are DFQATT and SNEGSKA (reference sequence). The CDR3 sequence is CSAKGTGNYNEQFF. CDR3 in DNA: TGCAGTGCCAAGGGGACAGGGAATTACAATGAGCAGTTCTTC.

This chain joins TRBV28 and TRBJ2-1, with 9 bases matching TRBD2. V gave up 7 bases and J gave up 6 bases; unmatched junction bases: 10. The CDR3 covers 15 residues. Germline values: CDR1 MDHEN, CDR2 SYDVKM. CDR3 nucleotide sequence: TGTGCCAGCACGATAAGACTAGCGGCGGGCAATGAGCAGTTCTTC. It is translated as CASTIRLAAGNEQFF.

In its sample, this clonotype was seen a few times. The genes are TRBV6-1 and TRBJ2-7; no clear D gene. This CDR3 is built from 15 residues. V was shortened by 0 bases and J by 3 bases, with 12 bases between the two germline ends. CDR1 and CDR2 (germline): MNHNS, SASEGT. As DNA, the CDR3 is TGTGCCAGCAGTGAAGCGAGTCACGCGGACTACGAGCAGTACTTC. This translates into CASSEASHADYEQYF.

The J gene is TRBJ2-1, the V gene TRBV28; D remains unclear. CDR1 and CDR2 from the germline V gene are MDHEN and SYDVKM. V was trimmed by 7 bases and J by 0 bases, leaving 16 bases between them. The length of the CDR3 is 16 residues. CDR3 in DNA: TGTGCCAGCAACCGTCCAGCGACCCTCTCCTACAATGAGCAGTTCTTC. Protein product: CASNRPATLSYNEQFF.

This clonotype was seen a few times. CDR3 sequence reads: CASHNGANVLTF. CDR3 coding DNA: TGTGCCAGCCATAATGGGGCCAACGTCCTGACTTTC. V and J are TRBV2 and TRBJ2-6; D uncertain. Trimming left V 8 bases short and J 3 bases short, with 5 bases between. Per germline, CDR1 SNHLY and CDR2 FYNNEI. The CDR3 totals 12 residues. The full variable domain, its missing parts supplied by reference TRBV2 and TRBJ2-6, is EPEVTQTPSHQVTQMGQEVILRCVPISNHLYFYWYRQILGQKVEFLVSFYNNEISEKSEIFDDQFSVERPDGSNFTLKIRSTKLEDSAMYFCASHNGANVLTFGAGSRLTVL.

The V call is TRBV20-1, the J call TRBJ2-7, with D hard to call. Trimming pared 1 base from V and 7 bases from J, leaving 11 bases between. There are 12 residues in the CDR3. Germline CDR1 reads DFQATT; CDR2 reads SNEGSKA (reference sequence). Written as DNA, the CDR3 is TGCAGTGCTAGAGGAAAAGCATGGGAGCAGTACTTC. This gives the protein CSARGKAWEQYF.

With regard to this clonotype: A read error may explain this, as a much larger clone is one base away. This CDR3 is CASSCQREETQYF. CDR3 DNA sequence: TGTGCCAGCAGCTGCCAGCGGGAAGAGACCCAGTACTTC. The chain recombines TRBV7-2 with TRBJ2-7, with D perhaps TRBD2 (6 bases). The DNA end favors TRBJ2-5, so the J call may be wrong. Germline CDR1 and CDR2: SGHTA and FQGNSA. The CDR3 has 13 amino acids.

The V call is TRBV4-1, the J call TRBJ2-7; D is uncertain. The germline CDR1 and CDR2 sequences are MGHRA and YSYEKL. The CDR3 loop spans 16 amino acids. Trimming shortened V by 0 bases and J by 1 base, and 13 bases separated the two germline ends. The CDR3 loop reads CASSQEARPGSYEQYF. The CDR3 bases are TGCGCCAGCAGCCAAGAGGCGCGCCCAGGTTCCTACGAGCAGTACTTC.

This clonotype was seen a handful of times. This rearrangement joins TRBV12-3 or TRBV12-4 to TRBJ2-7; D might be TRBD1 or TRBD2, each matching 5 bases. The length of the CDR3 is 14 residues. V lost 6 bases, J lost 2 bases, and 14 bases lay in between. DNA of the CDR3: TGTGCCAGCAGCTCCGGGACCCTGGCCTACGAGCAGTACTTC. This gives the protein CASSSGTLAYEQYF.

This chain joins TRBV12-3 or TRBV12-4 and TRBJ2-1, with 9 bases matching TRBD2. J gave up 9 bases and V 8 bases, and 14 bases lay outside the gene matches. The CDR3 loop spans 15 amino acids. The CDR3 region is CASRFDRAGGSEQFF. The CDR3 DNA is TGTGCCAGCCGATTCGACAGAGCGGGAGGCAGTGAGCAGTTCTTC.

The J gene is TRBJ2-7, the V gene TRBV7-8; D might be TRBD1 or TRBD2, each matching 6 bases. The CDR3 extends over 15 amino acids. The germline CDR1 and CDR2 sequences are SGHVS and FQNEAQ. V gave up 2 bases and J gave up 2 bases, with 13 bases separating them. The CDR3 bases are TGTGCCAGCAGCTTAAGGGGGGAGGTGACCTACGAGCAGTACTTC. Translating it yields CASSLRGEVTYEQYF.

The sample holds one count of this clonotype. The rearrangement links TRBV12-3 or TRBV12-4 to TRBJ2-5; TRBD2 aligns across 7 bases. The CDR3 runs 16 residues. V lost 5 bases to trimming and J lost 11 bases; unmatched junction nucleotides: 20. The CDR3 spells CASSPPGSGISDEQYF. In nucleotides, the CDR3 is TGTGCCAGCAGTCCCCCAGGGAGCGGGATTTCGGATGAGCAGTACTTC.

V and J are TRBV2 and TRBJ2-1; D is uncertain. The CDR3 loop spans 14 amino acids. The germline CDR1 and CDR2 sequences are SNHLY and FYNNEI. The V and J ends lost 4 bases and 0 bases respectively, with 7 bases between them. CDR3 nucleotide sequence: TGTGCCAGCAGTGGAACTAACTCCTACAATGAGCAGTTCTTC. Its translation is CASSGTNSYNEQFF. The complete variable domain, with remaining parts taken from reference TRBV2 and TRBJ2-1, reads EPEVTQTPSHQVTQMGQEVILRCVPISNHLYFYWYRQILGQKVEFLVSFYNNEISEKSEIFDDQFSVERPDGSNFTLKIRSTKLEDSAMYFCASSGTNSYNEQFFGPGTRLTVL.

This chain uses TRBV5-1 with TRBJ2-7, with D maybe TRBD1 (5 bases). CDR3 length: 14 amino acids. Germline V gene lookup returns CDR1 SGHRS and CDR2 YFSETQ. Between the trimmed V and J ends, which lost 4 bases and 5 bases, there was a span of 16 bases. CDR3: CASSPPGGAHEQYF. The CDR3 nucleotides are TGCGCCAGCAGCCCACCGGGTGGGGCCCACGAGCAGTACTTC.

On this clonotype itself: An end of the junction does not agree with germline; a read error may underlie this. The chain links TRBV5-1 to TRBJ2-4; TRBD1 or TRBD2 may be the D gene (5 bases each). Germline V lookup: CDR1 SGHRS, CDR2 YFSETQ. The CDR3 has 17 amino acids. The CDR3 DNA follows: TGCGCCAGCAACTTGTTGGTGTGGGGCCTCGGTGGGGGAGAGCAGTACTTC. It codes for CASNLLVWGLGGGEQYF.

This clonotype was found a few times. This rearrangement joins TRBV20-1 to TRBJ2-5; 11 bases align to TRBD2. The V gene end was trimmed by 5 bases and the J gene end by 7 bases; junction bases not matched to a gene: 12. Germline CDR1 DFQATT, CDR2 SNEGSKA (reference sequence). CDR3 length equals 15 residues. The DNA for the CDR3 is TGCAGTGCTGTTAGCCCGGGACTAGCGGTCGGGACCCAGTACTTC. It is translated as CSAVSPGLAVGTQYF.

In its sample, this clonotype was seen a few times. In DNA, the CDR3 is TGCGCCAGCAGCCAAGATAGGGGAAACAAAGAGACCCAGTACTTC. Translating it yields CASSQDRGNKETQYF. This sequence joins TRBV4-1 and TRBJ2-5; possibly TRBD1 for D (5 bases). The germline gives CDR1 MGHRA, CDR2 YSYEKL. Trimming removed 0 bases from V and 3 bases from J, with 11 bases in between. The CDR3 is made up of 15 amino acids.

Turning to this clonotype: At one end, the junction sequence differs from germline, possibly due to a read error. The chain links TRBV14 to TRBJ1-1, with D tentatively TRBD1 (5 bases). From germline, CDR1 is SGHDN and CDR2 FVKESK. This CDR3 spans 13 amino acids. The CDR3 region has the DNA TGCGCCCGCAGCCAACAGGTTAACACTGAAGCTTTCTTT. This sequence encodes CARSQQVNTEAFF.

This chain joins TRBV7-8 and TRBJ2-4, with 13 bases identical to TRBD2. CDR3 size: 16 residues. The V gene end was trimmed by 5 bases and the J gene end by 13 bases; junction bases not matched to a gene: 14. The germline CDR1 and CDR2 sequences are SGHVS and FQNEAQ. CDR3 amino acids: CASSLGTSGNFGEQYF. CDR3 nucleotide sequence: TGTGCCAGCAGCCTAGGGACTAGCGGGAACTTCGGGGAGCAGTACTTC. The full variable domain, rest sourced from reference TRBV7-8 and TRBJ2-4, is GAGVSQSPRYKVAKRGQDVALRCDPISGHVSLFWYQQALGQGPEFLTYFQNEAQLDKSGLPSDRFFAERPEGSVSTLKIQRTQQEDSAVYLCASSLGTSGNFGEQYFGAGTRLSVL.